The 26 T cell receptor beta chains listed next were all sequenced from one sample in a study of CD8 T cells in ankylosing spondylitis. TCRdb re-derived calls from the 5' RACE reads in MiXCR, one entry per CDR3 protein. The sample holds approximately 340,000 distinct CDR3 sequences, about 15% seen once. The sequencing input was blood, either unsorted or a sorted T cell fraction (not recorded which). These TCRs come from a male donor with ankylosing spondylitis or in good health (not recorded which).

This clonotype was counted a few times. J is TRBJ1-2 and V is TRBV12-3 or TRBV12-4; TRBD1 agrees at 8 bases. After removal of 4 bases from V and 7 bases from J, the junction contained 11 bases not matched to a gene. The CDR3 has 15 residues. The CDR3 sequence is CASSSMTGVGGGYTF. CDR3 in DNA: TGTGCCAGCAGTTCCATGACAGGGGTCGGGGGTGGCTACACCTTC.

The chain carries TRBV7-2 and TRBJ2-1, with D possibly being TRBD1 (6 bases). The CDR3 covers 14 residues. V gave up 6 bases and J gave up 6 bases, with 15 bases separating them. CDR1 is SGHTA and CDR2 is FQGNSA in the germline V gene. This CDR3 reads CASRRTGGRNEQFF. DNA for the CDR3: TGTGCCAGCAGAAGGACTGGGGGCCGCAATGAGCAGTTCTTC.

V and J are TRBV29-1 and TRBJ2-7; perhaps TRBD1 as D (6 bases). The CDR3 sequence is 12 residues long. Germline V CDR1 and CDR2: SQVTM, ANQGSEA. The V and J ends lost 5 bases and 3 bases respectively, with 11 bases between them. This chain's CDR3 is CSVRGTLYEQYF. The CDR3 DNA sequence: TGCAGCGTTCGAGGGACACTCTACGAGCAGTACTTC.

This clonotype was counted between two and nine times. V usage is TRBV5-1 and J usage is TRBJ2-2; D may be TRBD1 (6 bases). CDR1 is SGHRS and CDR2 is YFSETQ in the germline V gene. The V end lost 7 bases, the J end lost 2 bases, and 12 bases lay between the germline ends. This CDR3 is built from 14 residues. The CDR3 loop is CASREGGNTGELFF. CDR3 in DNA: TGCGCCAGCCGGGAAGGGGGTAACACCGGGGAGCTGTTTTTT.

The gene calls are TRBV24-1 and TRBJ2-1, with 10 bases matching TRBD2. Germline CDR1 is KGHDR and CDR2 is SFDVKD. CDR3 length equals 16 residues. Trimming took 3 bases from V and 3 from J; bases not matched to a gene: 4. CDR3 nucleotide sequence: TGTGCCACCAGTGATGCTAGCGGGAGAAGCTACAATGAGCAGTTCTTC. Protein: CATSDASGRSYNEQFF.

This clonotype has a handful of counts. The chain employs TRBV29-1 and TRBJ2-1; tentatively, D is TRBD1 (5 bases). In germline, CDR1 is SQVTM, CDR2 ANQGSEA. This CDR3 contains 12 residues. The germline V and J ends were trimmed by 4 bases and 9 bases, with 13 bases remaining between them. CDR3 nucleotide sequence: TGCAGCGTTGGCCTGCTCCAGGGTGAGCAGTTCTTC. This translates into CSVGLLQGEQFF.

This clonotype appeared a few times. The chain uses TRBV20-1 and TRBJ2-2; 8 nucleotides agree with TRBD2. V dropped 3 bases and J dropped 1; count of bases not matched to a gene: 4. The CDR3 is 15 amino acids. Germline V gene data show CDR1 as DFQATT and CDR2 as SNEGSKA (reference sequence). DNA of the CDR3: TGCAGTGCTAGGTTCAGCGGGGGGAACACCGGGGAGCTGTTTTTT. Encoded protein: CSARFSGGNTGELFF.

J is TRBJ2-7 and V is TRBV19, with TRBD2 as a possible D gene (6 bases). The CDR3 has 15 amino acids. CDR1 and CDR2 from the germline V gene are LNHDA and SQIVND (reference sequence). V was trimmed by 1 base and J by 2 bases, leaving 12 bases between them. In nucleotides, the CDR3 is TGTGCCAGTAGTATAGGGGGGACTGGCGCCTACGAGCAGTACTTC. As protein: CASSIGGTGAYEQYF.

CDR3 DNA sequence: TGCGCCAGCAGCCAGGAACGACCAGGGAGACCCTACAATGAGCAGTTCTTC. It specifies CASSQERPGRPYNEQFF. V and J are TRBV4-1 and TRBJ2-1; D is possibly TRBD1 or TRBD2 (5 bases each). The CDR3 is made up of 17 amino acids. Trimming shortened V by 3 bases and J by 2 bases, and 17 bases separated the two germline ends. Germline V gives CDR1 MGHRA, CDR2 YSYEKL.

This clonotype was counted between two and nine times. The J gene is TRBJ2-1, the V gene TRBV3-1; D might be TRBD1 (7 bases). V lost 3 bases, J lost 4 bases, and 16 bases lay in between. Germline V gives CDR1 LGHDT, CDR2 YNNKEL (reference sequence). This CDR3 has 16 amino acids. The CDR3 loop reads CASSHQGERAYNEQFF. The CDR3 region has the DNA TGTGCCAGCAGCCATCAGGGGGAGCGGGCTTACAATGAGCAGTTCTTC.

This chain uses TRBV15 with TRBJ1-5; D ambiguous. Germline assignment: CDR1 LNHNV and CDR2 YYDKDF (reference sequence). Trimming stripped 3 bases from V and 6 bases from J, with 9 bases between. The CDR3 extends over 13 amino acids. The CDR3, as DNA: TGTGCCACCAGCAGGAAAGACACTCAGCCCCAGCATTTT. Its translation is CATSRKDTQPQHF.

This clonotype was counted between two and nine times. The chain recombines TRBV3-1 with TRBJ2-2; D is unresolved. Trimming stripped 0 bases from V and 0 bases from J, with 8 bases between. The CDR3 sequence is 16 residues long. Germline loops: CDR1 LGHDT, CDR2 YNNKEL (reference sequence). CDR3 in DNA: TGTGCCAGCAGCCAAGATAGGCAGTCGAACACCGGGGAGCTGTTTTTT. It specifies CASSQDRQSNTGELFF.

This sequence joins TRBV3-1 and TRBJ2-3; 8 bases are shared with TRBD1. Germline-derived CDR1 and CDR2 are LGHDT and YNNKEL (reference sequence). The ends lost 3 bases at V and 5 bases at J; junction bases unmatched: 4. This CDR3 contains 14 residues. The CDR3 DNA reads as TGTGCCAGCAGCCACGACAGGGGTGGAGATACGCAGTATTTT. Protein product: CASSHDRGGDTQYF.

The chain is built from TRBV29-1 and TRBJ2-7, with TRBD1 matching 8 bases. Per the germline V gene, CDR1 is SQVTM and CDR2 is ANQGSEA. The junction had 3 bases not matched to a gene; V was cut back by 4 bases and J by 1 base. There are 13 residues in the CDR3. The CDR3 spells CSVGDRRSYEQYF. CDR3 bases: TGCAGCGTTGGGGACAGGAGATCCTACGAGCAGTACTTC.

The chain couples TRBV7-9 to TRBJ1-1; D is uncertain. The V end was cut by 1 base, the J end by 1 base, with 7 bases between. Germline-derived CDR1 and CDR2 are SEHNR and FQNEAQ (reference sequence). The CDR3 covers 14 residues. The CDR3 coding sequence is TGTGCCAGCAGCTTAGTTCTCAGGAACACTGAAGCTTTCTTT. It codes for CASSLVLRNTEAFF.

This clonotype was seen only a few times. At one end, the junction sequence differs from germline, possibly due to a read error. CDR3 region: CASSLEGGITAF. The CDR3 DNA sequence: TGTGCCAGCAGCTTAGAGGGGGGGATAACAGCCTTC. The chain links TRBV7-9 to TRBJ1-2; a possible D gene is TRBD1 (6 bases). CDR1 SEHNR and CDR2 FQNEAQ come from the germline V gene (reference sequence). This CDR3 comprises 12 residues.

This clonotype came up a few times. CDR3 in amino acids: CASSRTANYEQYF. In DNA, the CDR3 is TGTGCCAGCAGCCGGACAGCTAACTACGAGCAGTACTTC. The rearrangement links TRBV12-3 or TRBV12-4 to TRBJ2-7; D perhaps matches TRBD1 (6 bases). CDR3 length: 13 residues. With 6 bases removed from V and 3 bases from J, the gap between germline ends came to 12 bases.

CDR3 amino acids: CAWSLILPQTVTGELFF. The CDR3, as DNA: TGTGCCTGGAGTCTCATATTACCCCAGACAGTCACCGGGGAGCTGTTTTTT. The chain carries TRBV30 and TRBJ2-2; a possible D gene is TRBD1 (5 bases). Trimming took off 2 bases at V and 4 bases at J, with 20 bases between the two ends. The CDR3 contains 17 residues. Germline CDR1 and CDR2: GTSNPN and SVGIG (reference sequence).

This chain joins TRBV19 and TRBJ2-7; 7 bases match TRBD2. This CDR3 has 17 amino acids. CDR1 is LNHDA and CDR2 is SQIVND in the germline V gene (reference sequence). V lost 3 bases, J lost 0 bases, and 11 bases stayed unmatched. CDR3 sequence reads: CASSIISGPAHSYEQYF. The CDR3 DNA reads as TGTGCCAGTAGTATTATTAGCGGGCCTGCCCACTCCTACGAGCAGTACTTC. Full variable domain (rest looked up from reference TRBV19 and TRBJ2-7): DGGITQSPKYLFRKEGQNVTLSCEQNLNHDAMYWYRQDPGQGLRLIYYSQIVNDFQKGDIAEGYSVSREKKESFPLTVTSAQKNPTAFYLCASSIISGPAHSYEQYFGPGTRLTVT.

This clonotype appeared a few times. This chain links TRBV10-2 with TRBJ1-5; maybe TRBD1 (5 bases). The CDR3 spans 14 residues. CDR1 and CDR2 (germline): WSHSY, SAAADI. Trimming took off 3 bases at V and 7 bases at J, with 13 bases between the two ends. CDR3 DNA: TGCGCCAGCAGTGATGGGGCTCCGCAACAGCCCCAGCATTTT. Protein sequence: CASSDGAPQQPQHF.

This clonotype was picked up many times. The chain links TRBV10-3 to TRBJ2-3; D gene unclear. CDR3 size: 12 residues. Per the germline V gene, CDR1 is ENHRY and CDR2 is SYGVKD. Trimming removed 6 bases at V and 0 bases at J, with 4 bases between. The CDR3 is CAIRTSTDTQYF. The CDR3 nucleotides are TGTGCCATCAGGACTAGCACAGATACGCAGTATTTT.

This clonotype came up a few times. This chain connects TRBV18 to TRBJ2-5; no clear D. Germline V gene data show CDR1 as KGHSH and CDR2 as LQKENI. V was shortened by 1 base and J by 2 bases, with 5 bases between the two germline ends. The CDR3 spans 13 residues. This CDR3 reads CASSPRYQETQYF. The CDR3 DNA reads TGTGCCAGCTCACCACGTTATCAAGAGACCCAGTACTTC.

CDR3 in amino acids: CSGGRLLNTEAFF. In DNA form, the CDR3 reads TGCAGCGGTGGTAGACTCTTGAACACTGAAGCTTTCTTT. The chain joins TRBV29-1 to TRBJ1-1; D is undetermined. Deletions cut 7 bases from V and 0 bases from J, with 12 bases between. In germline, CDR1 is SQVTM, CDR2 ANQGSEA. This CDR3 is 13 amino acids long.

This clonotype came up a few times. V gene TRBV15 combines with J gene TRBJ2-2, with 7 bases identical to TRBD1. V lost 1 base, J lost 3 bases, and 5 bases stayed unmatched. This CDR3 is 16 amino acids long. Looked up from germline, CDR1 is LNHNV and CDR2 is YYDKDF (reference sequence). In DNA, the CDR3 is TGTGCCACCAGCAGAGTGAAGGGGGCTTACACCGGGGAGCTGTTTTTT. This codes for CATSRVKGAYTGELFF. Full variable domain (missing parts from reference TRBV15 and TRBJ2-2): DAMVIQNPRYQVTQFGKPVTLSCSQTLNHNVMYWYQQKSSQAPKLLFHYYDKDFNNEADTPDNFQSRRPNTSFCFLDIRSPGLGDTAMYLCATSRVKGAYTGELFFGEGSRLTVL.

V usage is TRBV12-3 or TRBV12-4 and J usage is TRBJ2-5; a weak D match, TRBD1 (6 bases). The CDR3 runs 14 residues. V was cut by 3 bases and J by 1 base, with 9 bases left in between. The DNA for the CDR3 is TGTGCCAGCAGTTTTACAGGGACCCAAGAGACCCAGTACTTC. Amino acid sequence: CASSFTGTQETQYF.

J is TRBJ2-7 and V is TRBV12-3 or TRBV12-4; TRBD2 is a possible D gene (6 bases). V lost 1 base and J 9 bases, leaving 16 bases between the germline ends. There are 14 residues in the CDR3. The CDR3 region is CASSLGGLSGGQYF. The CDR3 coding sequence is TGTGCCAGCAGTTTAGGGGGACTGTCGGGTGGGCAGTACTTC.